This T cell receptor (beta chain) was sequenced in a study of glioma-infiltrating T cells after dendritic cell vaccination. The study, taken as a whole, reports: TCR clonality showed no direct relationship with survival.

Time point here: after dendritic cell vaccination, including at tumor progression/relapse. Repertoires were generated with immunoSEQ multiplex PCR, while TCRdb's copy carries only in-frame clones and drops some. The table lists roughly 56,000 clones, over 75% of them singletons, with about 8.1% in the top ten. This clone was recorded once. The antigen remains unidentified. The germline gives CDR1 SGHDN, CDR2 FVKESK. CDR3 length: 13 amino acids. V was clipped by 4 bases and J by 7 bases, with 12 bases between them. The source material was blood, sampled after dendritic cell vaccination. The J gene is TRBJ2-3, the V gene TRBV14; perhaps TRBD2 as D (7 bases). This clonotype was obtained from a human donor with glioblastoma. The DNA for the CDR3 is TGTGCCAGCAGCCGGGGGGGCCCATATACGCAGTATTTT. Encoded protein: CASSRGGPYTQYF.